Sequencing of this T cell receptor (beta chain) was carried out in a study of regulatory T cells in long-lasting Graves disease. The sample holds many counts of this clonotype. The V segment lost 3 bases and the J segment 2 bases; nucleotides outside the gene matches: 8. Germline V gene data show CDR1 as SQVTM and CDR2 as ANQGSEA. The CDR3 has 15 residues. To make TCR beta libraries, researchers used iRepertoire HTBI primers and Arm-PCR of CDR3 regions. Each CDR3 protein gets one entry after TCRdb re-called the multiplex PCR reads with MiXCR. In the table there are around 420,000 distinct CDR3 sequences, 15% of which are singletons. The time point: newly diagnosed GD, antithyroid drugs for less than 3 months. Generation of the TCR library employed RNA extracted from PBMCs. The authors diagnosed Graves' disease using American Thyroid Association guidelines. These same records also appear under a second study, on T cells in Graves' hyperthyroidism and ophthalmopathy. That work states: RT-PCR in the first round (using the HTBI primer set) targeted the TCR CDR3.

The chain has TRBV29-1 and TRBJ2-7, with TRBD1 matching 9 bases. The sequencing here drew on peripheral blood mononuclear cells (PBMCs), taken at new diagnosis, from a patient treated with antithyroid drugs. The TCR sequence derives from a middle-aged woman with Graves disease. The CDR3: CSVEAGQGPPYEQYF. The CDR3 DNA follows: TGCAGCGTTGAGGCGGGACAGGGTCCTCCCTACGAGCAGTACTTC.